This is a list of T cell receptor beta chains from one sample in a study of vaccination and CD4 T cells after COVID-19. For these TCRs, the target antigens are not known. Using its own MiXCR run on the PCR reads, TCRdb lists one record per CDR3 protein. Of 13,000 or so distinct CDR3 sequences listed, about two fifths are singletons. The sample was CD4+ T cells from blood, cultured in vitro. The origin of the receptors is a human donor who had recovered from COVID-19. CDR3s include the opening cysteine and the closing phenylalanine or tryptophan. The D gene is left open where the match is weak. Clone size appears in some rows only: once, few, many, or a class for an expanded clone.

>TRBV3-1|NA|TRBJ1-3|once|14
TGTGCCAGCAGCCAACAGTTAACTGGAAACACCATATATTTT
CASSQQLTGNTIYF
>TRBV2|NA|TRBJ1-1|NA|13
TGTGCCAGCACCAGGACAGCAACCGCTGAAGCTTTCTTT
CASTRTATAEAFF
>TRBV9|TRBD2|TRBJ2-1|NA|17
TGTGTCAGCAGCGCGGGACTAGCGGGAGGCTCCTACAATGAGCAGTTCTTC
CVSSAGLAGGSYNEQFF
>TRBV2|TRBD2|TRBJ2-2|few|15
TGTGCCAGTGGAGGTTCGGGAGGGGGGACCGGGGAGCTGTTTTTT
CASGGSGGGTGELFF
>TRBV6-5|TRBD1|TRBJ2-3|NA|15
TGTGCCAGCAGTTACATGGCAGGGGGTAAAGATACGCAGTATTTT
CASSYMAGGKDTQYF
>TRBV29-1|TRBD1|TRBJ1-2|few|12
TGCAGCGCCGACAGGGGGGACTATGGCTACACCTTC
CSADRGDYGYTF
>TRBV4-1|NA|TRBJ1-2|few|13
TGCGCCAGCAGCCAAGAACCTGGCGGTAGGAACACCTTC
CASSQEPGGRNTF
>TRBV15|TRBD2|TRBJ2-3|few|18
TGTGCCACCAGCAGAGAGCGGGGGGCGTGGGCTAGTGCAGATACGCAGTATTTT
CATSRERGAWASADTQYF
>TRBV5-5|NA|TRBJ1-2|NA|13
TGTGCCAGCGCCCTGTCGATGGTCTATGGCTACACCTTC
CASALSMVYGYTF
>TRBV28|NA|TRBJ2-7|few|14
TGTGCCAGCACTACGGCTTTCAGCTCCTACGAGCAGTACTTC
CASTTAFSSYEQYF
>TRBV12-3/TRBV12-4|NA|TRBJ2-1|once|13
TGTGCCAGCAGTTTAAGAGGTTACAATGAGCAGTTCTTC
CASSLRGYNEQFF
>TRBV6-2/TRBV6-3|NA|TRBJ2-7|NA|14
TGTGCCAGCAGGGACTTAAGGGGTACCTACGAGCAGTACTTC
CASRDLRGTYEQYF
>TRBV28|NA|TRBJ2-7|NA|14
TGTGCCAGCAGTTTGGGGGGACACACCGCCGAGCAGTACTTC
CASSLGGHTAEQYF
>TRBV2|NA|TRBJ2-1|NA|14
TGTGCCAGCAGTGAAATAGCTTCGTACAATGAGCAGTTCTTC
CASSEIASYNEQFF
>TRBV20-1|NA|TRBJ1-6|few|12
TGCAGTGCCGGGGTTGTGGATTCACCCCTCCACTTT
CSAGVVDSPLHF
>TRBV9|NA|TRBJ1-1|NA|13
TGTGCCAGCAGTCCATCAGGGAACACTGAAGCTTTCTTT
CASSPSGNTEAFF
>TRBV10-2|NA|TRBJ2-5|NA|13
TGCGCCAGCAACGGCAAGGGTGAGGAGACCCAGTACTTC
CASNGKGEETQYF
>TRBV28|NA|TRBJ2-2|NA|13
TGTGCCAGCAGTTTGGACCTCACCGGGGAGCTGTTTTTT
CASSLDLTGELFF